The source of this TCR beta chain is a study of PD-L1 blockade in urothelial cancer. Only in-frame clones appear in the TCRdb table, and some are missing; sequencing was by immunoSEQ multiplex PCR. The sample yields over 35,000 clones, approximately 90% seen once. The CDR3 is 15 residues long. Germline trimming cut 3 bases from V and 4 bases from J; bases unmatched to any gene: 7. The germline V gene encodes CDR1 SGDLS and CDR2 YYNGEE. Specified time point: pretreatment peripheral blood. Pretreatment sampling and on-treatment sampling together yielded between 1 and 8 samples for each patient. This TCR was sampled from a woman in her fifties or sixties with urothelial cancer. The sequencing used PBMCs, collected around atezolizumab (anti-PD-L1) treatment. V is TRBV9 and J is TRBJ2-1, with 7 bases identical to TRBD2. The CDR3 region has the DNA TGTGCCAGCAGCGCGAGCGGGACGGATTACAATGAGCAGTTCTTC. Its protein product is CASSASGTDYNEQFF.